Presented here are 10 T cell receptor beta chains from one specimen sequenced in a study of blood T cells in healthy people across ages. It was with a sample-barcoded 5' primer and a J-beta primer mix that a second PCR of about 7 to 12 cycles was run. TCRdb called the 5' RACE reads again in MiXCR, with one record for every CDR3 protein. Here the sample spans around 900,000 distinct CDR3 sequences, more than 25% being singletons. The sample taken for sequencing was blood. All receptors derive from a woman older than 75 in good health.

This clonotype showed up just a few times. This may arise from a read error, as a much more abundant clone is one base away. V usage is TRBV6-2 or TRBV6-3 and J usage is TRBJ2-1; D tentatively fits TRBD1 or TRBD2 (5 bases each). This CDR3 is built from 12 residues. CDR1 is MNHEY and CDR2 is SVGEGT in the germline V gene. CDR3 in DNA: TGTGCCAGCAGCACAGGACTCATTGAGCGGTTCTTC. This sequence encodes CASSTGLIERFF.

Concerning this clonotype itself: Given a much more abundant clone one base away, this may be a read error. CDR3 in amino acids: CASSQGQGHSNQPQHF. The DNA of the CDR3 is TGTGCCAGCAGCCAAGGACAGGGCCATAGCAATCAGCCCCAGCATTTT. The chain employs TRBV7-9 and TRBJ1-5; 8 bases map to TRBD1. V lost 5 bases, J lost 0 bases, and 6 bases stayed unmatched. Germline assignment: CDR1 SEHNR and CDR2 FQNEAQ (reference sequence). The CDR3 loop spans 16 amino acids.

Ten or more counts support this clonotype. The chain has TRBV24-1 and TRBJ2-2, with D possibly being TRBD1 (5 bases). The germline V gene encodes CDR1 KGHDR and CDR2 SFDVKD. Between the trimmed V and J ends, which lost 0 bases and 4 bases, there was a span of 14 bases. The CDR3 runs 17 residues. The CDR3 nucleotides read TGTGCCACCAGTGATTTGCAAAGTCAGGGCGGCACCGGGGAGCTGTTTTTT. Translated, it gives CATSDLQSQGGTGELFF.

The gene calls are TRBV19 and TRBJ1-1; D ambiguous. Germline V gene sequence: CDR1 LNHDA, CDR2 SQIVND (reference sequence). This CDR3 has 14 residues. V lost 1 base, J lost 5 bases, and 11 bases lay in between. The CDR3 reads CASSIGIRRTEAFF. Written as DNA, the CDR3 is TGTGCCAGTAGTATAGGTATTCGGAGGACTGAAGCTTTCTTT.

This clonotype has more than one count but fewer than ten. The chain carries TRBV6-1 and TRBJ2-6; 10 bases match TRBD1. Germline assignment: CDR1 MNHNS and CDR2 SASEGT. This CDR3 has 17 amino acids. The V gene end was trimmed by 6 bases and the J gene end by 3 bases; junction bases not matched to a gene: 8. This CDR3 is CASSRGQGVGGANVLTF. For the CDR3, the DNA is TGTGCCAGCAGCCGAGGACAGGGGGTCGGTGGGGCCAACGTCCTGACTTTC.

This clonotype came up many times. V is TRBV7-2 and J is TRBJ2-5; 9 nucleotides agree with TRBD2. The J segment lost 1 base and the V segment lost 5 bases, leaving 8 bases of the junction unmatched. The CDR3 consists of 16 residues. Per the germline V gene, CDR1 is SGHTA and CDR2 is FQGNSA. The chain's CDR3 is CASSPRGGGAQETQYF. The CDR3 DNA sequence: TGTGCCAGCAGCCCTCGGGGCGGGGGGGCCCAAGAGACCCAGTACTTC.

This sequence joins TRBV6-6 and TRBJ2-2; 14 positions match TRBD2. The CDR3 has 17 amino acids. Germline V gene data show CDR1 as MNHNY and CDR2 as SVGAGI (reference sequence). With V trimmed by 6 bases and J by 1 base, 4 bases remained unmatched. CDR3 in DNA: TGTGCCAGCAGGGGACTAGCGGGGGCCGAGAACACCGGGGAGCTGTTTTTT. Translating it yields CASRGLAGAENTGELFF.

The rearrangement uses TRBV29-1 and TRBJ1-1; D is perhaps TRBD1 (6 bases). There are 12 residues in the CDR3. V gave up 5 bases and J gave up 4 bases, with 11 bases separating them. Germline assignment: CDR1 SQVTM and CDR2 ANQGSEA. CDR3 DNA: TGCAGCGTTAAGGGGGTTGGCACTGAAGCTTTCTTT. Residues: CSVKGVGTEAFF.

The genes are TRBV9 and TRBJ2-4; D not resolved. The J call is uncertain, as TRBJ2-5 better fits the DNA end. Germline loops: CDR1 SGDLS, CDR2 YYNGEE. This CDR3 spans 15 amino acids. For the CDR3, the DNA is TGTGCCAGCAGCGTAGGGGATCGCCTCCAAGAGACCCAGTACTTC. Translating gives CASSVGDRLQETQYF.

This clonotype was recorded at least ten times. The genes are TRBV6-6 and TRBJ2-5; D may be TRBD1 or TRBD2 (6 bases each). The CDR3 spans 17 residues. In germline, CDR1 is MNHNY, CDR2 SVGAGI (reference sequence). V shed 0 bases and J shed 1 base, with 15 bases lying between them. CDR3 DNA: TGTGCCAGCAGTTACTCGAAGGGGGGCCGTTTCCAAGAGACCCAGTACTTC. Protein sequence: CASSYSKGGRFQETQYF.